The entry below gives a single T cell receptor (beta chain) sequence along with its context. The repertoire was sequenced with immunoSEQ multiplex PCR; TCRdb's copy has only in-frame clones and lacks some. The data show roughly 200,000 clones, approximately 81% seen once. This record comes from a study of blood T cell repertoires in COVID-19. Between the trimmed V and J ends, which lost 8 bases and 3 bases, there was a span of 11 bases. The germline CDR1 and CDR2 sequences are MNHEY and SVGAGI. The CDR3 has 14 residues. Input material: peripheral blood. This chain uses TRBV6-5 with TRBJ2-6, with a possible D match to TRBD2 (5 bases). This TCR came from an elderly woman with acute or convalescent COVID-19. The CDR3 DNA reads TGTGCCAGCTCTTTTGGGAGTGGGGCCAACGTCCTGACTTTC. Amino acid sequence: CASSFGSGANVLTF.